A selection of T cell receptor beta chains follows, all from one sample in a study of metastatic and nonmetastatic thyroid tumors. TCRdb ran MiXCR on the PCR reads. Here the sample spans 30,000 to 35,000 clones, 20% to 25% being singletons. Input material: tumor tissue. Receptors originate from a male donor with papillary thyroid cancer or a benign thyroid nodule (not recorded which). Some clones in this sample may be carry-over from other donors' samples. Each CDR3 is given with its conserved first and last residue. A D gene is named only where the DNA matches it firmly. Some rows have no size entry. The others give once, few or many, or a class for an expanded clone.

>once|TRBJ1-1|TRBD1|TRBV3-1
TGTGCCAGCAGGCTAGACCGGGACAGGGGTAGCACTGAAGCTTTCTTT
CASRLDRDRGSTEAFF
>NA|TRBJ2-7|NA|TRBV7-3
TGTGCCAGCAGCCCGCAGGGGGGTTCCGAGCAGTACTTC
CASSPQGGSEQYF
>few|TRBJ2-7|NA|TRBV6-1
TGTGCCAGCAGTGTATCCAAGGCCTCCTACGAGCAGTACTTC
CASSVSKASYEQYF
>NA|TRBJ1-6|NA|TRBV28
TGTGCCAGCAGTCCCGGACCATATGGTTCACCCGTCCACTTT
CASSPGPYGSPVHF
>few|TRBJ2-7|NA|TRBV28
TGTGCCAGTAATGAGGACATCTACGAGCAGTACTTC
CASNEDIYEQYF
>few|TRBJ2-5|NA|TRBV6-1
TGTGCCAGCAGCAATATTGGCATGGCAAAAGAGACCCAGTACTTC
CASSNIGMAKETQYF
>many|TRBJ1-6|TRBD1|TRBV20-1
TGCAGTGCTCCAATCACACAGGGGGCGCGTTCACCCCTCCACTTT
CSAPITQGARSPLHF
>many|TRBJ1-1|TRBD1|TRBV20-1
TGCAGTGCTCCCTATACGACAGGGCGGGGGGAAGCTTTCTTT
CSAPYTTGRGEAFF
>medium-sized|TRBJ2-1|TRBD1|TRBV7-9
TGTGCCAGCAGCTTAGGACAGGGCAATGAGCAGTTCTTC
CASSLGQGNEQFF
>NA|TRBJ2-7|TRBD1|TRBV11-2
TGTGCCAGCAGCCCGGTAGGGGGCTTTTACTACGAGCAGTACTTC
CASSPVGGFYYEQYF
>NA|TRBJ2-3|NA|TRBV7-2
TGTGCCAGCAGCCGGGGGTTCCTCACAGATACGCAGTATTTT
CASSRGFLTDTQYF
>many|TRBJ2-7|NA|TRBV29-1
TGCAGCGTTGATGGCGTTGGCTCTCACGAGCAGTACTTC
CSVDGVGSHEQYF
>medium-sized|TRBJ2-7|TRBD2|TRBV12-3/TRBV12-4
TGTGCCAGCGGAGAAGCGGGAGGGGGTTACGAGCAGTACTTC
CASGEAGGGYEQYF
>many|TRBJ1-1|TRBD1|TRBV9
TGTGCCAGCAGCGTAGCTCCAGGGGGGGGAACTGAAGCTTTCTTT
CASSVAPGGGTEAFF
>NA|TRBJ2-7|NA|TRBV10-2
TGCGCCAGCAGTGAGTCTATACCTAGCCGGGATTACGAGCAGTACTTC
CASSESIPSRDYEQYF
>medium-sized|TRBJ1-1|NA|TRBV7-2
TGTGCCAGCAGCCTAGGGGGAAAGGAAGCTTTCTTT
CASSLGGKEAFF
>NA|TRBJ1-1|NA|TRBV20-1
TGCAGTGCTAGAGATGTACAGGGAACTGAAGCTTTCTTT
CSARDVQGTEAFF
>few|TRBJ2-3|TRBD1|TRBV18
TGTGCCAGCTCACCTAGTCGGGACAGGGGCCCCACAGATACGCAGTATTTT
CASSPSRDRGPTDTQYF
>few|TRBJ2-1|NA|TRBV6-4
TGTGCCAGCAGTGACTCCGAGTACAATGAGCAGTTCTTC
CASSDSEYNEQFF
>many|TRBJ2-7|TRBD2|TRBV20-1
TGCAGTGCTAGAGATAGACTAGCCCACGAGCAGTACTTC
CSARDRLAHEQYF
>many|TRBJ2-2|NA|TRBV5-4
TGTGCCAGCAGCTTGGTTGGGTCCGGGGAGCTGTTTTTT
CASSLVGSGELFF
>many|TRBJ2-1|NA|TRBV20-1
TGCAGCGCTAGCTCCTACAATGAGCAGTTCTTC
CSASSYNEQFF
>few|TRBJ2-7|TRBD2|TRBV27
TGTGCCACCTCGGTGGCTAGCGGGAGCTACGAGCAGTACTTC
CATSVASGSYEQYF
>medium-sized|TRBJ2-7|NA|TRBV28
TGTGCCAGCAGTTTAACCGGGACTTTTACCTACGAGCAGTACTTC
CASSLTGTFTYEQYF
>many|TRBJ1-2|TRBD1|TRBV18
TGTGCCAGCTCAGCAACAGGGGTGGCGTATGGCTACACCTTC
CASSATGVAYGYTF
>many|TRBJ2-1|TRBD2|TRBV13
TGTGCCAGCAGCTACGGACTAGCGGGAAGTGACTACAATGAGCAGTTCTTC
CASSYGLAGSDYNEQFF
>medium-sized|TRBJ2-7|NA|TRBV6-7
TGTGCCAGCAGAACTGGACGCCATGCCCCCTACGAGCAGTACTTC
CASRTGRHAPYEQYF
>many|TRBJ2-5|TRBD2|TRBV24-1
TGTGCCACCAGTGATCCGACTAGCGGGCAAGAGACCCAGTACTTC
CATSDPTSGQETQYF
>many|TRBJ2-5|TRBD2|TRBV4-1
TGCGCCAGCAGCCCTATACTAACGCCGGGACTAGCGGGAGAAGAGACCCAGTACTTC
CASSPILTPGLAGEETQYF
>many|TRBJ2-6|TRBD1|TRBV29-1
TGCTCCGCCGGGACAGGGGGCGCTAATGGGGCCAACGTCCTGACTTTC
CSAGTGGANGANVLTF
>NA|TRBJ2-7|NA|TRBV6-5
TGTGCCAGCAGTTACCGGGACTCCTACGAGCAGTACTTC
CASSYRDSYEQYF
>many|TRBJ2-5|NA|TRBV5-5
TGTGCCAGCAGCTTGGAATTGGCAGCCATGACCCAGTACTTC
CASSLELAAMTQYF
>few|TRBJ2-1|NA|TRBV28
TGTGCCAGCAGCCTGACAGGACCATCCTACAATGAGCAGTTCTTC
CASSLTGPSYNEQFF
>NA|TRBJ2-1|TRBD2|TRBV30
TGTGCCTGGAGGGGACTAGCCTTGAGCTCCTACAATGAGCAGTTCTTC
CAWRGLALSSYNEQFF
>many|TRBJ2-1|NA|TRBV24-1
TGTGCCACCAGCGATTTAATCGGGGCTGAGTGGAATGAGCAGTTCTTC
CATSDLIGAEWNEQFF
>many|TRBJ2-1|TRBD2|TRBV7-7
TGTGCTAGCAGCTGGACTAGCGGGAGTAATGAGCAGTTCTTC
CASSWTSGSNEQFF
>medium-sized|TRBJ2-1|NA|TRBV6-1
TGTGCCAGCAGTGGTAAAAGCGGAAGCTCCTACAATGAGCAGTTCTTC
CASSGKSGSSYNEQFF
>few|TRBJ1-2|NA|TRBV28
TGTGCCAGCAGTTTACAGGGATCCCACTATGGCTACACCTTC
CASSLQGSHYGYTF
>NA|TRBJ2-3|NA|TRBV6-1
TGTGCCAGCAGTGGGAGGACCGTAAGCACAGATACGCAGTATTTT
CASSGRTVSTDTQYF
>NA|TRBJ2-1|TRBD2|TRBV11-2
TGTGCCAGCAGCCCCGCGGGCGGGAGATACGACAATGAGCAGTTCTTC
CASSPAGGRYDNEQFF
>NA|TRBJ2-7|NA|TRBV11-3
TGTGCCAGCAGCTTAGTCTCGGGATCCGAGCAGTACTTC
CASSLVSGSEQYF
>NA|TRBJ2-1|TRBD2|TRBV30
TGTGCCTGGAGTGCGGGACTAGCGGGAGATCGTGAGCAGTTCTTC
CAWSAGLAGDREQFF
>medium-sized|TRBJ2-7|TRBD1|TRBV20-1
TGCAGTGCTAGCAGCCCTTTCCGACAGGGGGCTTCCTACGAGCAGTACTTC
CSASSPFRQGASYEQYF
>medium-sized|TRBJ1-1|NA|TRBV28
TGTGCCAGCAGTTTAAGGGGCAGGGTAGACACTGAAGCTTTCTTT
CASSLRGRVDTEAFF
>many|TRBJ2-7|TRBD2|TRBV7-2
TGTGCCAGCAGCTTAGTGCCCCCTGTTGGGCTAGCGGGACCCCTTTCCCACGAGCAGTACTTC
CASSLVPPVGLAGPLSHEQYF
>many|TRBJ1-1|NA|TRBV19
TGTGCCAGTCAATCGACAGGGAACACTGAAGCTTTCTTT
CASQSTGNTEAFF
>few|TRBJ2-3|NA|TRBV27
TGTGCCAGCAGCAAAGGCACAGATACGCAGTATTTT
CASSKGTDTQYF
>few|TRBJ2-7|NA|TRBV6-1
TGTGCCAGCAATTCAAACAGGGATCAATCCTACGAGCAGTACTTC
CASNSNRDQSYEQYF
>NA|TRBJ2-7|NA|TRBV12-3/TRBV12-4
TGTGCCAGCAGTTTTACAGGGCCCTACGAGCAGTACTTC
CASSFTGPYEQYF
>NA|TRBJ2-3|NA|TRBV30
TGTGCCTGGAGTGTGCAGTGGAGGGGGGACTTTAGCACAGATACGCAGTATTTT
CAWSVQWRGDFSTDTQYF